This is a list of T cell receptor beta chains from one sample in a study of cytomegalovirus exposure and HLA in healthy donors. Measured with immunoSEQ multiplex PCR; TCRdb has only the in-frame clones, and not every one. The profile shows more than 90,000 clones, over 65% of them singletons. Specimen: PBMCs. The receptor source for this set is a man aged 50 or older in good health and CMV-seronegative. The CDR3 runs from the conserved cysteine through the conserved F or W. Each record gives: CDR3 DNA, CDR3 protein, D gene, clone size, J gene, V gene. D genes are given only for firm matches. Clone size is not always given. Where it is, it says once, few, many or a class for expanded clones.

CDR3 DNA: TGTGCCAGCAGGGCCCACCTTTACACAGATACGCAGTATTTT; CDR3 protein: CASRAHLYTDTQYF; D gene: .; clone size: .; J gene: TRBJ2-3; V gene: TRBV6-5
CDR3 DNA: TGTGCCAGCAGTTTCCCCCAGCAGGTCTATGGCTACACCTTC; CDR3 protein: CASSFPQQVYGYTF; D gene: .; clone size: .; J gene: TRBJ1-2; V gene: TRBV28
CDR3 DNA: TGTGCCAGCAGCGTCGGGACTACCTACGAGCAGTACTTC; CDR3 protein: CASSVGTTYEQYF; D gene: TRBD2; clone size: .; J gene: TRBJ2-7; V gene: TRBV9
CDR3 DNA: TGCGCCAGCAGCCCCGGACAGGTGAACACTGAAGCTTTCTTT; CDR3 protein: CASSPGQVNTEAFF; D gene: TRBD1; clone size: .; J gene: TRBJ1-1; V gene: TRBV4-1
CDR3 DNA: TGTGCCAGTAGCGGGACAGGGATCTCTAATGAAAAACTGTTTTTT; CDR3 protein: CASSGTGISNEKLFF; D gene: TRBD1; clone size: .; J gene: TRBJ1-4; V gene: TRBV19
CDR3 DNA: TGTGCCAGCAGAGGGACAGGGAGTGAGCAGTTCTTC; CDR3 protein: CASRGTGSEQFF; D gene: TRBD1; clone size: medium-sized; J gene: TRBJ2-1; V gene: TRBV2
CDR3 DNA: TGCAGCGTTGAGGGACCGGCGGGAGTGGGGGGAGAGACCCAGTACTTC; CDR3 protein: CSVEGPAGVGGETQYF; D gene: TRBD2; clone size: .; J gene: TRBJ2-5; V gene: TRBV29-1
CDR3 DNA: TGTGCCAGCTCACCTCCGGGACTGCCAAGTCTAAAACCGTTCTTC; CDR3 protein: CASSPPGLPSLKPFF; D gene: .; clone size: .; J gene: TRBJ2-1; V gene: TRBV18
CDR3 DNA: TGTGCCAGCAGCTTAGAAGGGGGCAACAATCAGCCCCAGCATTTT; CDR3 protein: CASSLEGGNNQPQHF; D gene: TRBD1; clone size: .; J gene: TRBJ1-5; V gene: TRBV7-9
CDR3 DNA: TGTGCCAGCAGCTTGGAGAGGGCTGGGAACACTGAAGCTTTCTTT; CDR3 protein: CASSLERAGNTEAFF; D gene: .; clone size: once; J gene: TRBJ1-1; V gene: TRBV5-4
CDR3 DNA: TGTGCCAGCAGTCTAGACAGAGCTAACTATGGCTACACCTTC; CDR3 protein: CASSLDRANYGYTF; D gene: .; clone size: .; J gene: TRBJ1-2; V gene: TRBV27
CDR3 DNA: TGTGCCAGCAGTTTAGCGGGAGGGCTATACAATGAGCAGTTCTTC; CDR3 protein: CASSLAGGLYNEQFF; D gene: TRBD2; clone size: .; J gene: TRBJ2-1; V gene: TRBV28
CDR3 DNA: TGTGCCAGTAGTACGGACAGGGGGCTAGGACTGGGGGAGCAGTACTTC; CDR3 protein: CASSTDRGLGLGEQYF; D gene: TRBD1; clone size: .; J gene: TRBJ2-7; V gene: TRBV19
CDR3 DNA: TGTGCCAGCAGCTTAGGATTAACAGGGGGCGACTACACCTTC; CDR3 protein: CASSLGLTGGDYTF; D gene: TRBD1; clone size: .; J gene: TRBJ1-2; V gene: TRBV7-9
CDR3 DNA: TGTGCCAGCAGTGAAGGGACTAGCGGGACCTACGAGCAGTACTTC; CDR3 protein: CASSEGTSGTYEQYF; D gene: TRBD2; clone size: .; J gene: TRBJ2-7; V gene: TRBV6-1
CDR3 DNA: TGCGCCAGCAGCCCCCGGACAGGGGCCACCCTCACTGAAGCTTTCTTT; CDR3 protein: CASSPRTGATLTEAFF; D gene: TRBD1; clone size: .; J gene: TRBJ1-1; V gene: TRBV4-1
CDR3 DNA: TGTGCCAGCAGATTGACTAGCGGGAGTATCGGGGAGCTGTTTTTT; CDR3 protein: CASRLTSGSIGELFF; D gene: TRBD2; clone size: .; J gene: TRBJ2-2; V gene: TRBV27
CDR3 DNA: TGTGCCAGCAGCGTTCGGGGGGTCAACACTGAAGCTTTCTTT; CDR3 protein: CASSVRGVNTEAFF; D gene: .; clone size: medium-sized; J gene: TRBJ1-1; V gene: TRBV9
CDR3 DNA: TGTGCCAGCAGCTTCGCTCCAGGGAACACTGAAGCTTTCTTT; CDR3 protein: CASSFAPGNTEAFF; D gene: .; clone size: .; J gene: TRBJ1-1; V gene: TRBV7-3
CDR3 DNA: TGCGCCAGCAGCCAAGATCCCAGCGGGAGGGGGAACAAAAACATTCAGTACTTC; CDR3 protein: CASSQDPSGRGNKNIQYF; D gene: TRBD2; clone size: .; J gene: TRBJ2-4; V gene: TRBV4-3